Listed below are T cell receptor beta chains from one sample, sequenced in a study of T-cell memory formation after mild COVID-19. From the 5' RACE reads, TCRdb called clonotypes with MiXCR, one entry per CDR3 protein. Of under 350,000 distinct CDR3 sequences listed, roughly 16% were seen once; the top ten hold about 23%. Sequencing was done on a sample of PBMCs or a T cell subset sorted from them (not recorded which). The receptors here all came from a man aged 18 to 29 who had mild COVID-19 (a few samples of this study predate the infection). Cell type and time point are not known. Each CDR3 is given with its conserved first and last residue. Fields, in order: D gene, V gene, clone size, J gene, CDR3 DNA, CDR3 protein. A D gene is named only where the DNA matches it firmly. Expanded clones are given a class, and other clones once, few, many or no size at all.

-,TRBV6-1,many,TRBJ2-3,TGTGCCAGCAGTGAAAGGTCAGGCACGCAGTATTTT,CASSERSGTQYF
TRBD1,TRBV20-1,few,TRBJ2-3,TGCAGTGCTTCGTTTGGACAGGGTATAGATACGCAGTATTTT,CSASFGQGIDTQYF
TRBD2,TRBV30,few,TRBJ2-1,TGTGCCTGGAACCGAGCGGGGGTATACAATGAGCAGTTCTTC,CAWNRAGVYNEQFF
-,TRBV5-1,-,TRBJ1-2,TGCGCCAGCAAAGACGCGGGCGCCCGATATGGCTACACCTTC,CASKDAGARYGYTF
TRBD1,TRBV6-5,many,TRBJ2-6,TGTGCCAGCAGTTTACAGGGGGCAGGGGTTGGGGCCAACGTCCTGACTTTC,CASSLQGAGVGANVLTF
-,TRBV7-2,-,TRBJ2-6,TGTGCCAGCAGCTTAGTATTTGCAGGCTCTGGGGCCAACGTCCTGACTTTC,CASSLVFAGSGANVLTF
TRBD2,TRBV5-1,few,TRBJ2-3,TGCGCCAGCAGCTTGGACCCTAGCGGGCCCACAGATACGCAGTATTTT,CASSLDPSGPTDTQYF
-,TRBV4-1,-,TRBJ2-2,TGCGCCAGCAGCCAGTGGACCGGGCGCGCCGGGGAGCTGTTTTTT,CASSQWTGRAGELFF
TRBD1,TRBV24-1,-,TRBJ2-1,TGTGCCACCAGTGACACAACGGGACAGGGGCAGTTCTTC,CATSDTTGQGQFF
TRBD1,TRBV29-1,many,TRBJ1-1,TGCAGCGCCCGAGGGACAGACCACACTGAAGCTTTCTTT,CSARGTDHTEAFF
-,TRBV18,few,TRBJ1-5,TGTGCCAGCTCACCCGGCAGTCAGCCCCAGCATTTT,CASSPGSQPQHF
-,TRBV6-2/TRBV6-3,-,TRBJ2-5,TGTGCCAGCAGTTTACTCCGGAAACAAGAGACCCAGTACTTC,CASSLLRKQETQYF
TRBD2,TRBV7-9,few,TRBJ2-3,TGTGCCAGCAGCTTAGGGGACTACCGCACAGATACGCAGTATTTT,CASSLGDYRTDTQYF
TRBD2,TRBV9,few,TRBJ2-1,TGTGCCAGCAGCCCTCCCCTGGGGGCTAGCGGGGGGTATAATGAGCAGTTCTTC,CASSPPLGASGGYNEQFF
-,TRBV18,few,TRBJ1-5,TGTGCCAGCTCGTCACAGGAGAATCAGCCCCAGCATTTT,CASSSQENQPQHF
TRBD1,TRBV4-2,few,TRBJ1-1,TGTGCCAGCAGCCGGGGGACAGGGAACACTGAAGCTTTCTTT,CASSRGTGNTEAFF
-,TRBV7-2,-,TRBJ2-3,TGTGCCAGCAGCTTAATCCCAGGGTCGACAGATACGCAGTATTTT,CASSLIPGSTDTQYF
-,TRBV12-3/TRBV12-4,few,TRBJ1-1,TGTGCCAGCAGTTTCGGACCTGGAGCTTTCTTT,CASSFGPGAFF
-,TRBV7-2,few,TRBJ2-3,TGTGCCAGCAGCTTAGGTCGGGACCCACGCACAGATACGCAGTATTTT,CASSLGRDPRTDTQYF
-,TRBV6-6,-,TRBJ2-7,TGTGCCAGCAGCCGCCTCAGACCCGGGACGGGGTACTTC,CASSRLRPGTGYF
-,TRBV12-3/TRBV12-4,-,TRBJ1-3,TGTGCCAGCAGCAAGCGTCAGGGGTCTGGAAACACCATATATTTT,CASSKRQGSGNTIYF
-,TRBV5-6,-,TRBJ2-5,TGTGCCAGCAGCTTCCCGACAGTAAGCCAAGAGACCCAGTACTTC,CASSFPTVSQETQYF
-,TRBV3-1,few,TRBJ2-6,TGTGCCAGCAGCCCCCCGGGAACCTCTGGGGCCAACGTCCTGACTTTC,CASSPPGTSGANVLTF
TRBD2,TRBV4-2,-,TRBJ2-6,TGTGCCAGCAGCCAAGACAACGGGGGGGCCCTAAGCTCTGGGGCCAACGTCCTGACTTTC,CASSQDNGGALSSGANVLTF
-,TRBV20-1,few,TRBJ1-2,TGCAGTGCTAACTCTAACTATGGCTACACCTTC,CSANSNYGYTF
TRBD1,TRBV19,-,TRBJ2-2,TGTGCCAGCAGGGACAGGAGAGTAGGGAACACCGGGGAGCTGTTTTTT,CASRDRRVGNTGELFF
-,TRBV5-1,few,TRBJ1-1,TGCGCCAGCAGCACAGGACCAGGGAACACTGAAGCTTTCTTT,CASSTGPGNTEAFF
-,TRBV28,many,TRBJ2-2,TGTGCCAGCAGTTTCCCGAACACCGGGGAGCTGTTTTTT,CASSFPNTGELFF
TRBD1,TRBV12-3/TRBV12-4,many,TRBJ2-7,TGTGCCAGCAGTTTAGGGCAGGGGGCAGAGGAGCAGTACTTC,CASSLGQGAEEQYF
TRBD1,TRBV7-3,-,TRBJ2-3,TGTGCCAGCAGCTTGGACAGGGATGATACGCAGTATTTT,CASSLDRDDTQYF
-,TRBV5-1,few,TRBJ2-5,TGCGCCAGCAGCTTTAACAACGGAGAGACCCAGTACTTC,CASSFNNGETQYF
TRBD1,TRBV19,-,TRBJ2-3,TGTGCCAGTAGTGCCCAGTCCGGGACAGGCACAGATACGCAGTATTTT,CASSAQSGTGTDTQYF
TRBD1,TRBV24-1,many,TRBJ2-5,TGTGCCACCAGACAGGGGAGTGTCGGGACCCAGTACTTC,CATRQGSVGTQYF
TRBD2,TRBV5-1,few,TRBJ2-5,TGCGCCAGCCTTCGGGGGGGCCCCAACCAAGAGACCCAGTACTTC,CASLRGGPNQETQYF